Listed below are T cell receptor beta chains from one sample, sequenced in a study of blood T cell repertoires in COVID-19. Method: immunoSEQ multiplex PCR; TCRdb's copy keeps in-frame clones and lacks some. The sample contains roughly 250,000 clones, around 90% of which appear only once. Specimen: peripheral blood. These receptors all come from a woman between 35 and 50 years old with acute or convalescent COVID-19. Both conserved end residues are part of each CDR3. The order of the fields is CDR3 protein, CDR3 DNA, V gene, D gene, J gene. A D gene is named only where the DNA matches it firmly.

CASSSHFVTTLTDTQYF	TGTGCCAGCAGCTCCCATTTCGTCACAACCTTAACAGATACGCAGTATTTT	TRBV7-8	-	TRBJ2-3
CASSYRTSGALYNEQFF	TGTGCCAGCAGCTATCGGACTAGCGGAGCTCTCTACAATGAGCAGTTCTTC	TRBV5-6	TRBD2	TRBJ2-1
CASSQDRAKYGYTF	TGTGCCAGCAGCCAGGACAGGGCTAAATATGGCTACACCTTC	TRBV6-5	TRBD1	TRBJ1-2
CASSLLRLAGGHEQFF	TGTGCCAGCAGCCTCCTCCGGCTAGCGGGTGGGCATGAGCAGTTCTTC	TRBV3-1/TRBV3-2	TRBD2	TRBJ2-1
CASSQRHRGDSSPLHF	TGCGCCAGCAGCCAAAGGCACAGGGGGGATAGTTCACCCCTCCACTTT	TRBV4-1	TRBD1	TRBJ1-6
CASSFKTGGGETQYF	TGTGCCAGCAGCTTTAAGACAGGGGGTGGGGAGACCCAGTACTTC	TRBV5-6	TRBD1	TRBJ2-5
CASSLGRGQTNTEAFF	TGTGCCAGCAGCTTAGGTAGGGGACAAACGAACACTGAAGCTTTCTTT	TRBV11-2	-	TRBJ1-1
CASSLGGGLGTYGYTF	TGTGCCAGCAGTTTAGGAGGTGGCCTCGGTACCTATGGCTACACCTTC	TRBV27	-	TRBJ1-2
CASSRANLAGTGELFF	TGTGCCAGCAGCCGCGCTAACCTCGCGGGCACCGGGGAGCTGTTTTTT	TRBV14	-	TRBJ2-2
CASSGRTGNYGYTF	TGTGCCAGTAGTGGGCGGACAGGAAATTATGGCTACACCTTC	TRBV19	TRBD1	TRBJ1-2
CAINDRVGNQPQHF	TGTGCCATCAACGACAGGGTAGGCAATCAGCCCCAGCATTTT	TRBV10-3	TRBD1	TRBJ1-5